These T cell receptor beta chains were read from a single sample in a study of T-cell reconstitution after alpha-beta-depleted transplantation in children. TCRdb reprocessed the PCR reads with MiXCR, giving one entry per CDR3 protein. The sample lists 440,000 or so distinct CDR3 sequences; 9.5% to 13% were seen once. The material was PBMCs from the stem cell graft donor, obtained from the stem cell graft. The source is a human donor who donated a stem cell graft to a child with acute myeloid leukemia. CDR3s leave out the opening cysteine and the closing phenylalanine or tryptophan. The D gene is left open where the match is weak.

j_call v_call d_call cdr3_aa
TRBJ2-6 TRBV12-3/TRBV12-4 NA ASSLRRPTANVLT
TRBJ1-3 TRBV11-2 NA ASSLDPAGNTIY
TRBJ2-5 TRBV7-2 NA ASSLWSWVAVQETQY
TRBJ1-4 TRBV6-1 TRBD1 ASRDPPGTGNEKLF
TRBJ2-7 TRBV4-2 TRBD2 ASSQEVGGPYGEQY
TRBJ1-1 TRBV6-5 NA ASSSSGGEAEAF
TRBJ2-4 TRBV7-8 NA ASSPGQGAGNIQY
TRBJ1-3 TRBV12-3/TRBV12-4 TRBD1 ASSLRGQGSGNTIY
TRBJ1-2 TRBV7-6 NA ASSLARNNGYT
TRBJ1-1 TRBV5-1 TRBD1 ASSNGQGNTEAF
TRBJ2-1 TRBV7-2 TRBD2 ASSASGGFYNEQF
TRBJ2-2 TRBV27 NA ASATGGTGELF
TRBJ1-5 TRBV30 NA AWSVLDGNQPQH
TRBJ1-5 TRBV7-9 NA ASSSGQLNQPQH
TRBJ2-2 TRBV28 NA ASGPRELF
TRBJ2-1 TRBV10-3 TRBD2 AISQGGLAGGDEQF
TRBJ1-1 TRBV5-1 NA ASSSGSNTEAF
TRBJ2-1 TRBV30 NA AFQTGPTSYNEQF
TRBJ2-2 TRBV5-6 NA ASSRRDGNTGELF
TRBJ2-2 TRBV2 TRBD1 ASRAGTGVAGELF
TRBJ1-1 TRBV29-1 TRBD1 SVVRGLYTEAF
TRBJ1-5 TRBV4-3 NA ASSQAAGTNQPQH
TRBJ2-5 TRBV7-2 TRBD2 ASSLQRGQETQY
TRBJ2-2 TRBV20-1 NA SARAKGGGYTGELF
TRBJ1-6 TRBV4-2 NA ASSQVDAPSSPLH
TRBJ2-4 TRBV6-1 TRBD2 ASRDLVLAVRRGNIQY
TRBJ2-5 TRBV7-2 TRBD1 ASSRGQGHQETQY
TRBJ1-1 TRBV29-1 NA SVQDGYTEAF